The present T cell receptor beta chain was sequenced within a study of graft-versus-host responses after intestinal transplantation. Study information: Following induction with anti-thymocyte globulin, all recipients were given tacrolimus and steroids for 2 to 4 years. Study conclusions and caveats: GvH clones detected in recipient marrow included some appearing first in ileum or blood.

Germline CDR1 reads LNHNV; CDR2 reads YYDKDF (reference sequence). There are 19 residues in the CDR3. The V end lost 3 bases, the J end lost 0 bases, and 21 bases lay between the germline ends. TCRdb's table, derived via immunoSEQ multiplex PCR, lists solely in-frame clones and lacks some. Of around 92,000 clones in the sample, roughly 88% were seen once. A remark on this clone: The antigen remains unidentified.

The sequencing used PBMCs, collected 255 days after intestinal transplant. The clonotype comes from a human patient who received an intestinal transplant, so some T cells may come from the graft donor. The V gene is TRBV15, the J gene TRBJ1-5; a weak D match, TRBD1 (5 bases). The CDR3 DNA is TGTGCCACCAGCAGGCCAGACAGACGACGCCCTCATAGCAATCAGCCCCAGCATTTT. Translation: CATSRPDRRRPHSNQPQHF.